This record looks at one TCR beta chain sequence and its context. The antigen remains unidentified. The record originates from a study of T cell repertoires in cytomegalovirus infection. Study information: Public TCR beta signatures indicated both CMV infection and matching HLA type.

Study-level points and caveats: It was HLA-C-restricted CMV-specific TCR beta clonotypes that dominated the response ex vivo.

MiXCR was run by TCRdb on the reads, yielding one entry per CDR3 protein. The repertoire holds roughly 150,000 distinct CDR3 sequences, about a fifth seen once, with roughly 25% in the top ten. CDR1 is MDHEN, CDR2 SYDVKM, per germline. CDR3 size: 14 residues. J gave up 4 bases and V 6 bases, and 6 bases lay outside the gene matches. This material consisted of CD8+ T cells from cultured PBMCs, taken from culture after CMV antigen stimulation. The gene calls are TRBV28 and TRBJ1-3; TRBD1 agrees at 7 bases. This sequence originates from a human donor in good health (CMV status not recorded). Some clones in this sample may be carry-over from other donors' samples. CDR3 sequence reads: CASRPGTEGNTIYF. The CDR3 nucleotides are TGTGCCAGCAGGCCCGGGACAGAAGGAAACACCATATATTTT.